Below, 30 T cell receptor beta chains from the same sample are listed, as sequenced in a study of blood T cell repertoires in COVID-19 (dated by TCRdb to about 2020). The library was built by means of the immunoSEQ multiplex PCR assay. TCRdb carries this immuneACCESS record with in-frame sequences only. Its versions omit some clonotypes, under half of them owing to an unresolved V gene in the studies checked, with the rest unexplained. For this sample there are about 98,000 clones; 82% appear just once. Together, the top ten hold approximately 18% of the sample. Sample: peripheral blood. The receptors derive from a man older than 75 with acute or convalescent COVID-19.

This chain connects TRBV11-3 to TRBJ2-7; 7 positions agree with TRBD2. The CDR3 has 14 amino acids. V was clipped by 8 bases and J by 5 bases; unmatched bases: 12. Germline lookup yields CDR1 SGHNT and CDR2 YENEEA. CDR3 sequence: CASAAGVVSDEQYF. The CDR3 region has the DNA TGTGCCAGCGCGGCGGGAGTAGTCTCTGACGAGCAGTACTTC.

The V and J genes are TRBV6-5 and TRBJ2-5; TRBD1 might be the D (6 bases). The CDR3 loop spans 14 amino acids. CDR1 and CDR2 from the germline V gene are MNHEY and SVGAGI. CDR3: CPGQTGLLQETQYF. The CDR3 nucleotides are TGTCCTGGACAGACCGGACTGCTCCAAGAGACCCAGTACTTC.

V gene TRBV18 combines with J gene TRBJ2-5; 10 bases align to TRBD1. Looked up from germline, CDR1 is KGHSH and CDR2 is LQKENI. The CDR3 runs 15 residues. The V and J ends lost 3 bases and 4 bases, in that order; junction bases with no gene match: 5. The CDR3 DNA sequence: TGTGCCAGCTCACCCGGGACAGGGGATGGAGAGACCCAGTACTTC. It specifies CASSPGTGDGETQYF.

The rearrangement links TRBV6-5 to TRBJ1-1; possibly TRBD1 for D (5 bases). CDR3 length: 15 residues. V was pared by 6 bases and J by 6 bases, with 20 bases between. The germline gives CDR1 MNHEY, CDR2 SVGAGI. CDR3 in DNA: TGTGCCAGCAGCCCGTTGGGGGGTCCGGATTCTGAAGCTTTCTTT. This encodes CASSPLGGPDSEAFF.

The chain employs TRBV7-2 and TRBJ1-3; 9 nucleotides align to TRBD1. The length of the CDR3 is 14 residues. V dropped 5 bases and J dropped 6; count of bases not matched to a gene: 5. CDR1 and CDR2 from the germline V gene are SGHTA and FQGNSA. CDR3 in amino acids: CASSLDRGKNTIYF. CDR3 in DNA: TGTGCCAGCAGCCTGGACAGGGGTAAAAACACCATATATTTT.

This clone appeared a few times. V usage is TRBV21-1 and J usage is TRBJ1-1. TRBV21-1 is shown as a pseudogene. CDR3 length: 12 amino acids. The CDR3 nucleotides are TGTGCCAGCAGCGCACAGAGGGCTGAAGCTTTCTTT. Protein product: CASSAQRAEAFF.

The gene calls are TRBV28 and TRBJ1-4; 9 bases agree with TRBD1. The germline gives CDR1 MDHEN, CDR2 SYDVKM. J was trimmed by 8 bases and V by 5 bases; bases with no gene match: 6. This CDR3 region has 14 residues. CDR3 loop: CASSRQGVREKLFF. For the CDR3, the DNA is TGTGCCAGCAGTCGACAGGGGGTCCGGGAAAAACTGTTTTTT.

The chain's CDR3 is CASSLTGQGSLYYGYTF. CDR3 bases: TGTGCCAGCAGTTTAACGGGACAGGGATCTTTATACTATGGCTACACCTTC. The chain recombines TRBV28 with TRBJ1-2; TRBD1 matches 9 bases. This CDR3 has 17 amino acids. Germline V gene data show CDR1 as MDHEN and CDR2 as SYDVKM. J lost 3 bases, V lost 2 bases, and 10 bases had no gene match.

The V gene is TRBV12-3 or TRBV12-4, the J gene TRBJ2-3, with 7 bases fitting TRBD2. Germline trimming cut 8 bases from V and 4 bases from J; bases unmatched to any gene: 3. The CDR3 extends over 12 amino acids. This chain's CDR3 is CASRGGADTQYF. DNA of the CDR3: TGTGCCAGCCGTGGGGGGGCAGATACGCAGTATTTT.

The chain joins TRBV6-2 or TRBV6-3 to TRBJ2-1; TRBD2 aligns across 7 bases. With 6 bases clipped from V and 3 bases from J, the junction kept 8 bases outside the gene matches. This CDR3 has 15 amino acids. The V gene's germline CDR1 is MNHEY and CDR2 SVGEGT. CDR3: CASSLGVAGYNEQFF. CDR3 in DNA: TGTGCCAGCAGCCTCGGGGTAGCGGGCTACAATGAGCAGTTCTTC.

The rearrangement joins TRBV3-1 (or the pseudogene TRBV3-2) to TRBJ1-3, with 8 bases lining up with TRBD1. This CDR3 is built from 16 residues. The germline gives CDR1 LGHDT, CDR2 YNNKEL (reference sequence). V lost 1 base and J lost 4; bases outside the gene matches: 6. The CDR3 sequence is CASSQGGQGLGNTIYF. The CDR3 DNA sequence: TGTGCCAGCAGCCAAGGCGGACAGGGCTTAGGAAACACCATATATTTT.

The rearrangement links TRBV7-2 to TRBJ2-7; 10 bases agree with TRBD1. The CDR3 runs to 15 residues. Germline assignment: CDR1 SGHTA and CDR2 FQGNSA. V dropped 5 bases and J dropped 5; count of bases not matched to a gene: 9. As DNA, the CDR3 is TGTGCCAGCAGCCTCCAGGGACAGGGGTTGCACGAGCAGTACTTC. Protein: CASSLQGQGLHEQYF.

V is TRBV9 and J is TRBJ2-3, with D maybe TRBD1 (5 bases). Deletions cut 0 bases from V and 6 bases from J, with 14 bases between. Germline V gene data show CDR1 as SGDLS and CDR2 as YYNGEE. The CDR3 is made up of 15 amino acids. Here the CDR3 DNA reads TGTGCCAGCAGCGTAGTGGTCACTCCAGGGGATACGCAGTATTTT. This gives the protein CASSVVVTPGDTQYF. The whole variable domain, remainder taken from reference TRBV9 and TRBJ2-3, is DSGVTQTPKHLITATGQRVTLRCSPRSGDLSVYWYQQSLDQGLQFLIQYYNGEERAKGNILERFSAQQFPDLHSELNLSSLELGDSALYFCASSVVVTPGDTQYFGPGTRLTVL.

The V call is TRBV7-2, the J call TRBJ2-6; D perhaps matches TRBD1 (6 bases). The CDR3 sequence is 17 residues long. V was pared by 4 bases and J by 2 bases, with 15 bases between. The V gene's germline CDR1 is SGHTA and CDR2 FQGNSA. CDR3 loop: CASSSGTPSTGANVLTF. The CDR3 DNA sequence: TGTGCCAGCAGCTCTGGGACACCCAGCACTGGGGCCAACGTCCTGACTTTC. Drawing the rest from reference TRBV7-2 and TRBJ2-6, the complete variable domain is GAGVSQSPSNKVTEKGKDVELRCDPISGHTALYWYRQSLGQGLEFLIYFQGNSAPDKSGLPSDRFSAERTGGSVSTLTIQRTQQEDSAVYLCASSSGTPSTGANVLTFGAGSRLTVL.

The rearrangement joins TRBV7-2 to TRBJ2-5, with D possibly being TRBD2 (6 bases). Trimming pared 4 bases from V and 5 bases from J, leaving 14 bases between. This CDR3 contains 14 residues. The germline gives CDR1 SGHTA, CDR2 FQGNSA. CDR3 amino acids: CASSSGGRMETQYF. CDR3 bases: TGTGCCAGCAGCTCAGGTGGGAGGATGGAGACCCAGTACTTC.

The chain couples TRBV20-1 to TRBJ2-1; D unresolved. CDR3 size: 11 residues. V shed 3 bases and J shed 10 bases, with 10 bases lying between them. The V gene's germline CDR1 is DFQATT and CDR2 SNEGSKA (reference sequence). The CDR3 is CSASKQVEQFF. The CDR3 DNA reads as TGCAGTGCTAGTAAGCAAGTGGAGCAGTTCTTC.

This clone was seen more than once but under ten times. This chain links TRBV7-9 with TRBJ1-2; 7 nucleotides agree with TRBD1. V gave up 5 bases and J gave up 8 bases; unmatched junction bases: 8. CDR1 SEHNR and CDR2 FQNEAQ come from the germline V gene (reference sequence). The CDR3 is 13 amino acids. As DNA, the CDR3 is TGTGCCAGCAGCCGCGACAGGGTCGGCGGCTACACCTTC. Protein product: CASSRDRVGGYTF.

The chain is built from TRBV5-1 and TRBJ2-7; TRBD2 matches at 10 bases. This CDR3 has 16 residues. Looked up from germline, CDR1 is SGHRS and CDR2 is YFSETQ. Unmatched junction bases numbered 8, after V lost 3 bases and J lost 2 bases. The CDR3 sequence is CASSSQTSGQPYEQYF. The CDR3 DNA is TGCGCCAGCAGCTCCCAGACTAGCGGGCAGCCCTACGAGCAGTACTTC.

The count of this clone is one. The chain joins TRBV18 to TRBJ1-1, with TRBD1 identical over 8 bases. The CDR3 loop spans 15 amino acids. Trimming removed 2 bases from V and 6 bases from J; junction bases left unmatched: 8. Germline assignment: CDR1 KGHSH and CDR2 LQKENI. In DNA form, the CDR3 reads TGTGCCAGCTCACCAAACAGGGGGGTAAACCCTGAAGCTTTCTTT. Protein sequence: CASSPNRGVNPEAFF.

The table lists this clone with a count of one. The rearrangement uses TRBV7-9 and TRBJ1-6; D might be TRBD1 (6 bases). Trimming shortened V by 3 bases and J by 11 bases, and 8 bases separated the two germline ends. The CDR3 consists of 12 residues. Germline CDR1 is SEHNR and CDR2 is FQNEAQ (reference sequence). CDR3 sequence: CASSFTGTPLHF. The CDR3 coding sequence is TGTGCCAGCAGCTTCACAGGGACACCCCTCCACTTT.

V is TRBV28 and J is TRBJ2-7; maybe TRBD1 (5 bases). Germline V gene data show CDR1 as MDHEN and CDR2 as SYDVKM. CDR3 size: 15 residues. The germline V and J ends were trimmed by 6 bases and 4 bases, with 19 bases remaining between them. This CDR3 reads CASRPQGFSSYEQYF. CDR3 nucleotide sequence: TGTGCCAGCAGACCTCAGGGATTTTCTAGTTACGAGCAGTACTTC.

This clone was seen more than once but under ten times. The CDR3 here is CASSYSGVRENSPLHF. CDR3 in DNA: TGTGCCAGCAGTTACTCTGGGGTGAGGGAGAATTCACCCCTCCACTTT. V is TRBV6-5 and J is TRBJ1-6; no reliable D call. V was trimmed by 0 bases and J by 7 bases, leaving 13 bases between them. Germline lookup yields CDR1 MNHEY and CDR2 SVGAGI. The CDR3 spans 16 residues.

The rearrangement uses TRBV18 and TRBJ1-5, with a tentative D call TRBD1 (5 bases). This CDR3 contains 16 residues. Germline-derived CDR1 and CDR2 are KGHSH and LQKENI. Between the trimmed V and J ends, which lost 1 base and 11 bases, there was a span of 21 bases. The CDR3: CASSPLKTVMTGAQHF. The CDR3 bases are TGTGCCAGCTCACCACTTAAGACCGTAATGACGGGGGCCCAGCATTTT.

The V and J genes are TRBV18 and TRBJ1-3, with TRBD1 matching 10 bases. Unmatched junction bases numbered 15, after V lost 6 bases and J lost 4 bases. The CDR3 consists of 18 residues. Germline lookup yields CDR1 KGHSH and CDR2 LQKENI. In DNA form, the CDR3 reads TGTGCCAGCTCCCCCTTCGGGACAGGGGCCGACCCAGGAAACACCATATATTTT. It specifies CASSPFGTGADPGNTIYF.

This clone was found a few times. V is TRBV6-6 and J is TRBJ1-1, with D perhaps TRBD1 (6 bases). The CDR3 has 13 residues. V was trimmed by 0 bases and J by 4 bases, leaving 6 bases between them. Looked up from germline, CDR1 is MNHNY and CDR2 is SVGAGI (reference sequence). CDR3 sequence (DNA): TGTGCCAGCAGTTACTCAGGGGGCACTGAAGCTTTCTTT. Translating gives CASSYSGGTEAFF.

The rearrangement links TRBV28 to TRBJ1-1; maybe TRBD1 (5 bases). This CDR3 spans 18 amino acids. Trimming took off 3 bases at V and 0 bases at J, with 20 bases between the two ends. Germline V gives CDR1 MDHEN, CDR2 SYDVKM. Written as DNA, the CDR3 is TGTGCCAGCAGTTTTCAAACAAGGGGCCTGTTCATGAACACTGAAGCTTTCTTT. Its protein is CASSFQTRGLFMNTEAFF.

V and J are TRBV5-4 and TRBJ1-1; D ambiguous. Germline V gives CDR1 SGHNT, CDR2 YYREEE (reference sequence). Trimming cost V 4 bases and J 6 bases, with 16 bases left between them. The CDR3 loop spans 14 amino acids. CDR3 residues: CASSRLNSLSEAFF. For the CDR3, the DNA is TGTGCCAGCAGCCGATTAAACAGTTTGTCTGAAGCTTTCTTT.

The chain combines TRBV10-3 with TRBJ2-7; D is possibly TRBD2 (6 bases). CDR1 is ENHRY, CDR2 SYGVKD, per germline. The germline V and J ends were trimmed by 2 bases and 2 bases, with 10 bases remaining between them. The CDR3 contains 14 residues. Written as DNA, the CDR3 is TGTGCCATCAGTGAGGGGGGGAACCCCTACGAGCAGTACTTC. This gives the protein CAISEGGNPYEQYF.

The V call is TRBV30, the J call TRBJ2-5, with 9 positions matching TRBD1. Germline V gene sequence: CDR1 GTSNPN, CDR2 SVGIG (reference sequence). V lost 3 bases and J lost 4; bases outside the gene matches: 9. The CDR3 contains 15 residues. The CDR3 nucleotides are TGTGCCTGGAGCCTCCGGGACAGGGATGCAGAGACCCAGTACTTC. It codes for CAWSLRDRDAETQYF.

This clone came up a few times. The rearrangement joins TRBV6-2 or TRBV6-3 to TRBJ1-1; TRBD1 matches at 8 bases. The ends lost 5 bases at V and 5 bases at J; junction bases unmatched: 7. Per the germline V gene, CDR1 is MNHEY and CDR2 is SVGEGT. The CDR3 consists of 14 residues. The CDR3 DNA follows: TGTGCCAGCAGTAGACAGGGGAGGAGAACTGAAGCTTTCTTT. It yields the protein CASSRQGRRTEAFF.